This T cell receptor beta chain stems from a study of blood T cell repertoires in COVID-19. For the study at large: From the United States, Italy and Spain came samples of acute and convalescent COVID-19. PBMCs, B-cell-depleted T cells, or T cells provided the cDNA or gDNA that made up the material.

CDR3 length: 15 residues. In germline, CDR1 is MNHNS, CDR2 SASEGT. V gave up 2 bases and J gave up 8 bases, with 15 bases separating them. In the original processing: Amplification from reference gene primers served as the basis for estimated nucleated cell counts. Generated by immunoSEQ multiplex PCR, the TCRdb table keeps only in-frame clones and is missing some. That table supplies the V and J calls and clone size; D and trimming were determined from the DNA. The repertoire holds over 100,000 clones, with 86% as singletons. Material for sequencing was peripheral blood. The gene calls are TRBV6-1 and TRBJ1-4; perhaps TRBD1 as D (6 bases). The TCR sequence derives from a man between 35 and 55 years old with acute or convalescent COVID-19. The CDR3 region has the DNA TGTGCCAGCAGTGAAAACAGGGCGGTCGGAGAAAAACTGTTTTTT. It encodes CASSENRAVGEKLFF.